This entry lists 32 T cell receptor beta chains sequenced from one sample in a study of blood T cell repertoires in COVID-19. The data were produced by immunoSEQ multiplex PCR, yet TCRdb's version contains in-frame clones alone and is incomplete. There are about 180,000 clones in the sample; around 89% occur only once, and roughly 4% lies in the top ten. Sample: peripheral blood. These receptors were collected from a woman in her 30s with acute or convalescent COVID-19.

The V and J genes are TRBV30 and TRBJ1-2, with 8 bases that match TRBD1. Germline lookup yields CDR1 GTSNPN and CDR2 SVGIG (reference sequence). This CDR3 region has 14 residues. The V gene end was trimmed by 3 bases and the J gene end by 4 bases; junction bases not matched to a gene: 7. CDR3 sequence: CAWSGQGVGYGYTF. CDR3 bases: TGTGCCTGGAGCGGACAGGGCGTTGGCTATGGCTACACCTTC.

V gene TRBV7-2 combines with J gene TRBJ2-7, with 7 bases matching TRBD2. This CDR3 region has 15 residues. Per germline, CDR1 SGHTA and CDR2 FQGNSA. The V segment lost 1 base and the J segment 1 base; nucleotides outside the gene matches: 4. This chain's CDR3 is CASSLDGAGSYEQYF. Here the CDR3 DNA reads TGTGCCAGCAGCTTAGACGGAGCGGGATCCTACGAGCAGTACTTC.

CDR3: CASSQDQRNIQYF. DNA of the CDR3: TGTGCCAGCAGCCAAGATCAGAGGAACATTCAGTACTTC. The chain combines TRBV4-2 with TRBJ2-4; D is unresolved. Germline loops: CDR1 LGHNA, CDR2 YNFKEQ. V was pared by 0 bases and J by 7 bases, with 7 bases between. The CDR3 has 13 residues.

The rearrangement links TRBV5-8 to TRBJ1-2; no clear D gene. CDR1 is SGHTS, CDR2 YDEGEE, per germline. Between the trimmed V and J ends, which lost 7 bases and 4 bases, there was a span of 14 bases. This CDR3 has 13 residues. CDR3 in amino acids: CASSRRVAYGYTF. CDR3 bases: TGTGCCAGCTCCCGGAGGGTAGCCTATGGCTACACCTTC.

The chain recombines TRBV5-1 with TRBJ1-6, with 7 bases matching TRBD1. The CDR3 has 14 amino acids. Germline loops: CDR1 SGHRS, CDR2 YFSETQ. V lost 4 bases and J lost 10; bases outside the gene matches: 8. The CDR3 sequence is CASSEIGGASPLHF. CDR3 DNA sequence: TGCGCCAGCAGCGAGATAGGGGGCGCCTCACCCCTCCACTTT.

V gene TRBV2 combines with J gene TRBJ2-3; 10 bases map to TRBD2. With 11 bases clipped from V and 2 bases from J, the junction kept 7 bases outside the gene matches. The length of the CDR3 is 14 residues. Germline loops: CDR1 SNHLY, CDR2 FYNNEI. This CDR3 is CAGTSETTTDTQYF. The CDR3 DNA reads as TGTGCCGGGACTAGCGAAACCACCACAGATACGCAGTATTTT.

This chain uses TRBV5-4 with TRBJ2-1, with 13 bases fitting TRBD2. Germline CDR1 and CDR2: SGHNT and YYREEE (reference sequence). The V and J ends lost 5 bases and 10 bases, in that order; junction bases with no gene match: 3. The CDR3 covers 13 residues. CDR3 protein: CASRSGLAGEQFF. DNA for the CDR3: TGTGCCAGCAGGTCGGGACTAGCGGGAGAGCAGTTCTTC.

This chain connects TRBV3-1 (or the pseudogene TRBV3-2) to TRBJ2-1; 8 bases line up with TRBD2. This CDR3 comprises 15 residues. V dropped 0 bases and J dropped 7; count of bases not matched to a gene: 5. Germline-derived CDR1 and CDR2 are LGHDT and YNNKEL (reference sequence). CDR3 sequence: CASSQEAGEWNEQFF. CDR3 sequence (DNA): TGTGCCAGCAGCCAAGAAGCGGGAGAGTGGAATGAGCAGTTCTTC.

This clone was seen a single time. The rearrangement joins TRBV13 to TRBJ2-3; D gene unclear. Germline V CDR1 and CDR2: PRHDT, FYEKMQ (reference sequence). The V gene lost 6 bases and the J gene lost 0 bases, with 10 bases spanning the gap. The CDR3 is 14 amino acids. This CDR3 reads CASSPSTSTDTQYF. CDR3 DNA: TGTGCCAGCAGTCCTAGTACAAGCACAGATACGCAGTATTTT.

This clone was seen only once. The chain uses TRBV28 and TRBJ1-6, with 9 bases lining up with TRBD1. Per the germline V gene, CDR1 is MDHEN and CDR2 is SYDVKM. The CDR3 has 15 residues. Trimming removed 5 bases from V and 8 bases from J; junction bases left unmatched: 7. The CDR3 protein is CASSKQGAFYSPLHF. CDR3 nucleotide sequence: TGTGCCAGCAGTAAACAGGGGGCGTTTTATTCACCCCTCCACTTT. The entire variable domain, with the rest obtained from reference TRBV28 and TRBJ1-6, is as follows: DVKVTQSSRYLVKRTGEKVFLECVQDMDHENMFWYRQDPGLGLRLIYFSYDVKMKEKGDIPEGYSVSREKKERFSLILESASTNQTSMYLCASSKQGAFYSPLHFGNGTRLTVT.

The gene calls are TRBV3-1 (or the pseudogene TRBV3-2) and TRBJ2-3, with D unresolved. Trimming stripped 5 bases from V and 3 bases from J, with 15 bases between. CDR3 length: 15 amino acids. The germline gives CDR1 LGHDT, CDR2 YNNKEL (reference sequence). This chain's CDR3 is CASSSNHLVTDTQYF. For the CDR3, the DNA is TGTGCCAGCAGCTCCAACCACCTAGTAACAGATACGCAGTATTTT.

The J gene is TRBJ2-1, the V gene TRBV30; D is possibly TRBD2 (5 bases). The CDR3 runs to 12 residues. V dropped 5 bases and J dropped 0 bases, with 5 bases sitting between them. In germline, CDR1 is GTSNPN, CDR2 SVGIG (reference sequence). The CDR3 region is CAWGSSYNEQFF. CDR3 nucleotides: TGTGCCTGGGGGAGCTCCTACAATGAGCAGTTCTTC. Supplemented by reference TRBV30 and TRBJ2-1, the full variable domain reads SQTIHQWPATLVQPVGSPLSLECTVEGTSNPNLYWYRQAAGRGLQLLFYSVGIGQISSEVPQNLSASRPQDRQFILSSKKLLLSDSGFYLCAWGSSYNEQFFGPGTRLTVL.

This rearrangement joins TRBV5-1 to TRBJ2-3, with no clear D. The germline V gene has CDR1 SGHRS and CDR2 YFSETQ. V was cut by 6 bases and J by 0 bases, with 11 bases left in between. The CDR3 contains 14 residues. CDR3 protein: CASMQATSTDTQYF. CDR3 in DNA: TGCGCCAGCATGCAGGCAACTAGCACAGATACGCAGTATTTT.

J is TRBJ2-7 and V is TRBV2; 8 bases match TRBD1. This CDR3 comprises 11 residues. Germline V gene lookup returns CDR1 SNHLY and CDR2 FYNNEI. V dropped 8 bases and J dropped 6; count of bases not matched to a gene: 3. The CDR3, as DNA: TGTGCCAGCGGACAGGGCCCCGAGCAGTACTTC. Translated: CASGQGPEQYF.

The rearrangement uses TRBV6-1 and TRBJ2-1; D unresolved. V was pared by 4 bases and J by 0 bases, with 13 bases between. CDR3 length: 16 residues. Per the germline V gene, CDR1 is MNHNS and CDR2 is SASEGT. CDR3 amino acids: CASSGQVSNSYNEQFF. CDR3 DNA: TGTGCCAGCAGTGGTCAAGTTAGTAACTCCTACAATGAGCAGTTCTTC.

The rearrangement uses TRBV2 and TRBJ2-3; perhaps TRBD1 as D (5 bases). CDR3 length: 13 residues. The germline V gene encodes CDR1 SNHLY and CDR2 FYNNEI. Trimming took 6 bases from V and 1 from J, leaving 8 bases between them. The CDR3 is CASSLGGTDTQYF. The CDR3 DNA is TGTGCCAGCAGCTTAGGGGGCACAGATACGCAGTATTTT.

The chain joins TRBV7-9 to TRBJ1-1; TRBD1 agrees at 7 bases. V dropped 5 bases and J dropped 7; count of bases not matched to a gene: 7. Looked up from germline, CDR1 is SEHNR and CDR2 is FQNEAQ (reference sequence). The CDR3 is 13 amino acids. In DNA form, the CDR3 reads TGTGCCAGCAGCGCGGGACAGCCAGATGAAGCTTTCTTT. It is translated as CASSAGQPDEAFF.

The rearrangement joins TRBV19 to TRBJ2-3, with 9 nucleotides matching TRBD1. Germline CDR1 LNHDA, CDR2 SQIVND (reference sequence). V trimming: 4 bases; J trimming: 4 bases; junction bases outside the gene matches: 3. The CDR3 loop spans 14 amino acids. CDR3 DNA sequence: TGTGCCAGTAGTACCCGGACAGGGGCAGATACGCAGTATTTT. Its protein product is CASSTRTGADTQYF.

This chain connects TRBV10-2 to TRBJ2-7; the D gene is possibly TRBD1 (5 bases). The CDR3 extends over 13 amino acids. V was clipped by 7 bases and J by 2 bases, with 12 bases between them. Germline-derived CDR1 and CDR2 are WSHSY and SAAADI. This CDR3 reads CASTKTATYEQYF. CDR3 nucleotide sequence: TGCGCCAGCACAAAGACAGCTACCTACGAGCAGTACTTC.

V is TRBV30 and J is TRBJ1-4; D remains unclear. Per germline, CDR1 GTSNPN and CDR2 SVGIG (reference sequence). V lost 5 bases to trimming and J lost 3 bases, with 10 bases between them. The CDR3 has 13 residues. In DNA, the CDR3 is TGTGCCTGGGCGGGTCATCCTAATGAAAAACTGTTTTTT. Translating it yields CAWAGHPNEKLFF.

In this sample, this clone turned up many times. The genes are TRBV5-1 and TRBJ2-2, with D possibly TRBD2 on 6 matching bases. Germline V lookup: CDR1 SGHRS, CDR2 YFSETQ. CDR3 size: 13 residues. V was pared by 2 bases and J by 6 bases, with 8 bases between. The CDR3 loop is CASSFGEAGELFF. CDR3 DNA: TGCGCCAGCAGCTTTGGGGAGGCCGGGGAGCTGTTTTTT.

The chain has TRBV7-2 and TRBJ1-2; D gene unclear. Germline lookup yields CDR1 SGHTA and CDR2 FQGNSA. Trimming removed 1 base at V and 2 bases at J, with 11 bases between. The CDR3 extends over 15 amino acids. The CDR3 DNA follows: TGTGCCAGCAGCTTAGGACGGGAAGTGAACTATGGCTACACCTTC. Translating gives CASSLGREVNYGYTF.

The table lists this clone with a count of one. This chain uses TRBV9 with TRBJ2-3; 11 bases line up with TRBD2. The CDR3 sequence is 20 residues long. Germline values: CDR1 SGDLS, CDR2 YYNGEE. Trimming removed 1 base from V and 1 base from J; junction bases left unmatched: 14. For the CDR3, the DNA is TGTGCCAGCAGCGTATCAACGGGTAGCGGGAGGGCCTTGGGCACAGATACGCAGTATTTT. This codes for CASSVSTGSGRALGTDTQYF.

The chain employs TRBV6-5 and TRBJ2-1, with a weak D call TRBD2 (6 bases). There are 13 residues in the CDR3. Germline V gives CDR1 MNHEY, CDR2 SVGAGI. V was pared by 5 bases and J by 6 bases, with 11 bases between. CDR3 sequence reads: CASSKRESNEQFF. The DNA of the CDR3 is TGTGCCAGCAGTAAACGGGAGTCCAATGAGCAGTTCTTC.

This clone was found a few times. The CDR3 is CASSSREGQPQHF. The CDR3 DNA sequence: TGTGCCAGCTCGTCCAGGGAGGGTCAGCCCCAGCATTTT. This rearrangement joins TRBV6-5 to TRBJ1-5; TRBD1 is a possible D gene (5 bases). Trimming removed 8 bases from V and 6 bases from J, with 14 bases in between. Germline values: CDR1 MNHEY, CDR2 SVGAGI. The CDR3 has 13 residues.

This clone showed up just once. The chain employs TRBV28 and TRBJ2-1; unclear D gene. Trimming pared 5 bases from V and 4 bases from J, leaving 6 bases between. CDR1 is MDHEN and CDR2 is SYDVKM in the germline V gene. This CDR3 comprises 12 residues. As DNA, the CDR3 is TGTGCCAGCAGTCATGAGTACAATGAGCAGTTCTTC. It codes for CASSHEYNEQFF.

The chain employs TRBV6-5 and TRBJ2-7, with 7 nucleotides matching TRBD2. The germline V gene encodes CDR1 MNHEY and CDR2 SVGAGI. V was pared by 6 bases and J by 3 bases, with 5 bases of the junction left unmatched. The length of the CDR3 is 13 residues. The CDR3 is CASSRASGYEQYF. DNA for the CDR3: TGTGCCAGCAGCCGGGCTAGCGGCTACGAGCAGTACTTC.

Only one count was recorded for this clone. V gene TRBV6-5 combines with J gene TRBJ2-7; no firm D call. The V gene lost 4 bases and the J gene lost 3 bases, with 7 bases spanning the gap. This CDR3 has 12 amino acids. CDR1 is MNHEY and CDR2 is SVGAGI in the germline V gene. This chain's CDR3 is CASSSVYYEQYF. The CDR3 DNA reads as TGTGCCAGCAGTTCCGTTTACTACGAGCAGTACTTC.

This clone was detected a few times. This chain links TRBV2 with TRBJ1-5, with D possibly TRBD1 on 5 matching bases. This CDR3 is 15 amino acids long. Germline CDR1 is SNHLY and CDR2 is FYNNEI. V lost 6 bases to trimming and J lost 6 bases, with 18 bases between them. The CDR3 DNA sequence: TGTGCCAGCAGCATAGAAGCAGGGTTGGGTCAGCCCCAGCATTTT. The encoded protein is CASSIEAGLGQPQHF.

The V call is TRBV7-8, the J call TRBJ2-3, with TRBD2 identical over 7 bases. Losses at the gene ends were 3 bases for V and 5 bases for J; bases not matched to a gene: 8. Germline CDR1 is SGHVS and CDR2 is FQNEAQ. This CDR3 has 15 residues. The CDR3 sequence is CASSFWRERRDTQYF. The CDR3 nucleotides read TGTGCCAGCAGCTTTTGGCGGGAGCGGAGAGATACGCAGTATTTT. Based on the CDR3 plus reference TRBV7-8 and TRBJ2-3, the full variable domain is GAGVSQSPRYKVAKRGQDVALRCDPISGHVSLFWYQQALGQGPEFLTYFQNEAQLDKSGLPSDRFFAERPEGSVSTLKIQRTQQEDSAVYLCASSFWRERRDTQYFGPGTRLTVL.

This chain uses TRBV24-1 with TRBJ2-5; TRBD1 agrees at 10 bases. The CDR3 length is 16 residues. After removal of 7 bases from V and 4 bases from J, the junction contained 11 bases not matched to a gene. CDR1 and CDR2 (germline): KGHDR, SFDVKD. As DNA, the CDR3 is TGTGCCACCAGCCAGACCGGGACAGGGGACGGAGAGACCCAGTACTTC. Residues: CATSQTGTGDGETQYF.

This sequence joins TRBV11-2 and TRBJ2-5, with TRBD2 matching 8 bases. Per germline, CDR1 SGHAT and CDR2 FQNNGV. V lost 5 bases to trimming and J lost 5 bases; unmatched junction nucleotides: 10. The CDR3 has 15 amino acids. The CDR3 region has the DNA TGTGCCAGCAGCCGCGAGCGGGAGACTTGGGAGACCCAGTACTTC. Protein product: CASSRERETWETQYF.